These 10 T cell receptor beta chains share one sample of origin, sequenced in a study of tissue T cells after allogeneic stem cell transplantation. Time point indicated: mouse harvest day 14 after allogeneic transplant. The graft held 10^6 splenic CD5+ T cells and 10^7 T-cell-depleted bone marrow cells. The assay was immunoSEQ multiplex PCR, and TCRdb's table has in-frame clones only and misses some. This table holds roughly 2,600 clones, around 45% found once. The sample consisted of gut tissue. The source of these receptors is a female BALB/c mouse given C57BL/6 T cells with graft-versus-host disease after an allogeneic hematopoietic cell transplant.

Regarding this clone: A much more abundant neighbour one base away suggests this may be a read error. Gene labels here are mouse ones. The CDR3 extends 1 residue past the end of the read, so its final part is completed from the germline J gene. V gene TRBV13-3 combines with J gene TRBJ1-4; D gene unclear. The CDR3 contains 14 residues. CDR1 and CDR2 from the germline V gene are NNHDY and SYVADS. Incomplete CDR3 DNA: TGTGCCGGCAGTGCCGGGCTTCACAACGAAAGATTATTT. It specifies CAGSAGLHNERLF. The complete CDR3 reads CAGSAGLHNERLFF.

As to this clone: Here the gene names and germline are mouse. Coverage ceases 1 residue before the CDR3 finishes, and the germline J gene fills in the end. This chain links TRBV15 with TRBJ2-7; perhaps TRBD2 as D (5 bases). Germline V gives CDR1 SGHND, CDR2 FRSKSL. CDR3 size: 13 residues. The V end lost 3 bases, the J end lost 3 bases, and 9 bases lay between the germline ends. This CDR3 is CASSFSGLYEQYF. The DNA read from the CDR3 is TGTGCCAGCAGTTTCTCTGGGCTCTATGAACAGTAC. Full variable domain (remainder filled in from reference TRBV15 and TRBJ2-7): DAGVTQTPRHEVAEKGQTIILKCEPVSGHNDLFWYRQTKIQGLELLSYFRSKSLMEDGGAFKDRFKAEMLNSSFSTLKIQPTEPKDSAVYLCASSFSGLYEQYFGPGTRLTVL.

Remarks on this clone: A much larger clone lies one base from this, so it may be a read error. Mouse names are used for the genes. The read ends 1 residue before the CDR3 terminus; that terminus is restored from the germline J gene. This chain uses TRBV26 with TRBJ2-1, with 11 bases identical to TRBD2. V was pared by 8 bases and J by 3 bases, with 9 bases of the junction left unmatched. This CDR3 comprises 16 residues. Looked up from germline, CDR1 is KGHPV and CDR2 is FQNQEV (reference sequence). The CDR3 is CASRDDWGGSYAEQFF. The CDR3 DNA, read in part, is TGTGCCAGCCGCGACGACTGGGGGGGTAGCTATGCTGAGCAGTTC.

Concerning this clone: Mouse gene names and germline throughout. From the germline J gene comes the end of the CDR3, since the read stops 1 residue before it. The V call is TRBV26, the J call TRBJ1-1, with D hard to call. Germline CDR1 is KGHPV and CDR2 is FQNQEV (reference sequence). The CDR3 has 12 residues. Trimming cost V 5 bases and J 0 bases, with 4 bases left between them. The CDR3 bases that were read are TGTGCCAGCAGTTGGACAAACACAGAAGTCTTC. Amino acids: CASSWTNTEVF. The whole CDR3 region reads CASSWTNTEVFF.

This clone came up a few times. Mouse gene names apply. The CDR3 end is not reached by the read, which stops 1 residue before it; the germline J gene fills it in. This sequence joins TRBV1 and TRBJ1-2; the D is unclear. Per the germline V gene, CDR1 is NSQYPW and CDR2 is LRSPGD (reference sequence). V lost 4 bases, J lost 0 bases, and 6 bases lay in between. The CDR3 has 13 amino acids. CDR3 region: CTCSDTANSDYTF. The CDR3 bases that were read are TGCACCTGCAGTGACACTGCAAACTCCGACTACACC.

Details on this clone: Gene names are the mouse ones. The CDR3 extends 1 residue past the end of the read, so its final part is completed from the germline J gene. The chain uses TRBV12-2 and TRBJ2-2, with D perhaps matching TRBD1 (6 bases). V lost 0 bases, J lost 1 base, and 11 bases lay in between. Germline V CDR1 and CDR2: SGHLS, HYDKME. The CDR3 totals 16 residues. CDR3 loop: CASSLAGHLNTGQLYF. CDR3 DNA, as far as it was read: TGTGCCAGCTCTCTCGCGGGACACCTAAACACCGGGCAGCTCTAC.

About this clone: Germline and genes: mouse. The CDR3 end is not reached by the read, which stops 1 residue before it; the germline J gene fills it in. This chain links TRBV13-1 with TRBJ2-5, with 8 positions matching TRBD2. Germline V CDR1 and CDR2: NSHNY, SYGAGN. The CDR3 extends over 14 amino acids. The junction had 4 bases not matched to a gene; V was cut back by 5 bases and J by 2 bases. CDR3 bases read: TGTGCCAGCAGATTGGGGGGGGGCCAAGACACCCAGTAC. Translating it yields CASRLGGGQDTQY. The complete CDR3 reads CASRLGGGQDTQYF.

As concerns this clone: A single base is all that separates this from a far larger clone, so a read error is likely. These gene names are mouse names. CDR3 residues: CASSREGSVNTLYF. Partial CDR3 DNA: TGTGCCAGCAGTCGAGAGGGTTCTGTAAATACGCTCTAT. The chain joins TRBV26 to TRBJ1-3; D not certain. The read halts 1 residue ahead of the CDR3 end, with the missing end drawn from the germline J gene. Germline CDR1 reads KGHPV; CDR2 reads FQNQEV (reference sequence). The CDR3 sequence is 14 residues long. Full variable domain (outside the CDR3, taken from reference TRBV26 and TRBJ1-3): NSKVIQTPRYLVKGQGQKAKMRCIPEKGHPVVFWYQQNKNNEFKFLINFQNQEVLQQIDMTEKRFSAECPSNSPCSLEIQSSEAGDSALYLCASSREGSVNTLYFGEGSRLIVV.

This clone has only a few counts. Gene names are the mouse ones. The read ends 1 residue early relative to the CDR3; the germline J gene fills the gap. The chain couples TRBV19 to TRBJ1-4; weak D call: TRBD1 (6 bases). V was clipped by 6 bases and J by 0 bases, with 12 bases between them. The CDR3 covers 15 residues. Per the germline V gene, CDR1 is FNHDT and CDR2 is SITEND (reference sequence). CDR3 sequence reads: CASIPGQLSNERLFF. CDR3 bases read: TGTGCCAGCATCCCGGGACAACTTTCCAACGAAAGATTATTT.

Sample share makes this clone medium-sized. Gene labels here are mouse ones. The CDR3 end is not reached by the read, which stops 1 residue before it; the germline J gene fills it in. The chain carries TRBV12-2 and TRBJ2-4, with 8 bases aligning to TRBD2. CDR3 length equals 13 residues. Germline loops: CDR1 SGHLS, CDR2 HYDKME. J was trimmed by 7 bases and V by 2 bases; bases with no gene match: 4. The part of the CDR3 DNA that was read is TGTGCCAGCTCTCCCGACTGGGGAGACACCTTGTAC. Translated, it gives CASSPDWGDTLY. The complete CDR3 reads CASSPDWGDTLYF. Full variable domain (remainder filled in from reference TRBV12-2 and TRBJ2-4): NSGVVQSPRYIIKGKGERSILKCIPISGHLSVAWYQQTQGQELKFFIQHYDKMERDKGNLPSRFSVQQFDDYHSEMNMSALELEDSAVYFCASSPDWGDTLYFGAGTRLSVL.